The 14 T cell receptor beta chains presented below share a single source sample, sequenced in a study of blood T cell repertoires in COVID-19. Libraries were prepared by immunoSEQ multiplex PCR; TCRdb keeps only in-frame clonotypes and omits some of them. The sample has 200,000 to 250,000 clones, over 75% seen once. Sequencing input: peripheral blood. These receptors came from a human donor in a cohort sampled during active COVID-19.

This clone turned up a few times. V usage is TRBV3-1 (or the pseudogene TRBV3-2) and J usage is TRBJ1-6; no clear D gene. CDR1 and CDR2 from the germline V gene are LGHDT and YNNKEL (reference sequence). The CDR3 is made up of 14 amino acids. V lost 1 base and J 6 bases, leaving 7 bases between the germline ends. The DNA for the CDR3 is TGTGCCAGCAGCCAAGGCGGGGTTAATTCACCCCTCCACTTT. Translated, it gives CASSQGGVNSPLHF.

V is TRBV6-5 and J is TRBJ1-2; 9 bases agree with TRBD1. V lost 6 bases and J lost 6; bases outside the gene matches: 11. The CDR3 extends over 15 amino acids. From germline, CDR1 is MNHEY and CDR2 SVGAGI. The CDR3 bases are TGTGCCAGCAGCCGAACCCTTACAGGGGGCAATGGCTACACCTTC. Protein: CASSRTLTGGNGYTF.

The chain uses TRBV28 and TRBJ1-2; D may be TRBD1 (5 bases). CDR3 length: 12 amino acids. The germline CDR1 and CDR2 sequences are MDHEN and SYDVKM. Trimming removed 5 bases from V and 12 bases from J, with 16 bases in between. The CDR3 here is CASSPVDSPDTF. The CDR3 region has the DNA TGTGCCAGCAGTCCGGTTGACAGCCCCGACACCTTC.

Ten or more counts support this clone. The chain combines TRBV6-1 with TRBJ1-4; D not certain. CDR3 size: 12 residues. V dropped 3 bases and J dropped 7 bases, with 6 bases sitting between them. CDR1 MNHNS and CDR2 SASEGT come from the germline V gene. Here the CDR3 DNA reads TGTGCCAGCAGTGAGAGGAGTGAAAAACTGTTTTTT. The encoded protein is CASSERSEKLFF.

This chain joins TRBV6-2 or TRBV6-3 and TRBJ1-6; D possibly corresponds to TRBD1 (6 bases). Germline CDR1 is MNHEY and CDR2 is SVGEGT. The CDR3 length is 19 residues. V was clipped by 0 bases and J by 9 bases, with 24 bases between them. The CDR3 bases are TGTGCCAGCAGTTACTCGAGTTTCTTCATCGGGACAAAGGCTTCACCCCTCCACTTT. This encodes CASSYSSFFIGTKASPLHF.

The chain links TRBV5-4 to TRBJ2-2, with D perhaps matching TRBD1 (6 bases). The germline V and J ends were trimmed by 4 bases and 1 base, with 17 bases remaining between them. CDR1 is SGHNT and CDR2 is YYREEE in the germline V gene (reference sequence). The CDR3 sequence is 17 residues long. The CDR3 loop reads CASSQGPGAGNTGELFF. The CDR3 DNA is TGTGCCAGCAGCCAGGGCCCAGGGGCAGGGAACACCGGGGAGCTGTTTTTT.

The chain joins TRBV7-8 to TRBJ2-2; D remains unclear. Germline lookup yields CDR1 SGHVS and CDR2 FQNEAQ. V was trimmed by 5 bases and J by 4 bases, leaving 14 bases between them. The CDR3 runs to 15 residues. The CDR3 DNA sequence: TGTGCCAGCAGCCCGCGGCCTTATCTCACCGGGGAGCTGTTTTTT. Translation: CASSPRPYLTGELFF.

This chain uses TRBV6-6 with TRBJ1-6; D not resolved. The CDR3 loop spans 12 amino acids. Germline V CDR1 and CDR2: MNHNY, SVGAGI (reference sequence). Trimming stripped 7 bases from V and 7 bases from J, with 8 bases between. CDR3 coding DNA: TGTGCCAGCACTTTCCCGAATTCACCCCTCCACTTT. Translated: CASTFPNSPLHF.

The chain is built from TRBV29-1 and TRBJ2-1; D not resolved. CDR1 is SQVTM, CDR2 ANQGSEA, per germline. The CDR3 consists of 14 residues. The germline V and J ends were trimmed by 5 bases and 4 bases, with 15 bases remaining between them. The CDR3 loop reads CSVWSSEAYNEQFF. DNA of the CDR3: TGCAGCGTTTGGTCCAGTGAGGCATACAATGAGCAGTTCTTC.

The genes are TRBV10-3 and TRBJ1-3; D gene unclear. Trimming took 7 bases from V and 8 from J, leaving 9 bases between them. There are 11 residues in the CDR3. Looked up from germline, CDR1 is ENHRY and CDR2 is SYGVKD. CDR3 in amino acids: CAITVRDTIYF. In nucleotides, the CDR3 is TGTGCCATCACCGTGAGGGACACCATATATTTT.

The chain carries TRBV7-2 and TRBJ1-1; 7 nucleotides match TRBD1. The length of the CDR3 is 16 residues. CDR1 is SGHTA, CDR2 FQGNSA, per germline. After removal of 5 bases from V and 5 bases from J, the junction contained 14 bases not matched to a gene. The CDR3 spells CASSKPGQPSRTEAFF. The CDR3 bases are TGTGCCAGCAGCAAGCCGGGACAGCCCTCGCGGACTGAAGCTTTCTTT.

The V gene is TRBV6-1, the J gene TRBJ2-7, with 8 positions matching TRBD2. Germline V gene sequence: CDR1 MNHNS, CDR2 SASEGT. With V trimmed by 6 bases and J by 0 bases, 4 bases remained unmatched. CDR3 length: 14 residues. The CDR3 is CASSLGTSSYEQYF. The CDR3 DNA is TGTGCCAGCAGCTTGGGGACTAGCTCCTACGAGCAGTACTTC.

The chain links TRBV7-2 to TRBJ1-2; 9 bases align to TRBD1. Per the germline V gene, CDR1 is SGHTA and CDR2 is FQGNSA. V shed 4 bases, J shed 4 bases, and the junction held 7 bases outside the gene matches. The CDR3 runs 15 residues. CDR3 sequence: CASSSRDRDAYGYTF. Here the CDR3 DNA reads TGTGCCAGCAGCTCCCGGGACAGGGATGCCTATGGCTACACCTTC.

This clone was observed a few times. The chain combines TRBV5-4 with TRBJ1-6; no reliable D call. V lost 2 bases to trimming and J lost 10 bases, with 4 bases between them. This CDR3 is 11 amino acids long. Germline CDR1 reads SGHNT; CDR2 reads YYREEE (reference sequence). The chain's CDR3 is CASSLASPLHF. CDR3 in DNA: TGTGCCAGCAGCTTAGCCTCACCCCTCCACTTT.